The next 15 T cell receptor beta chains were all read from a single sample in a study of blood T cell repertoires in COVID-19 (dated by TCRdb to 2020 to 2022). Receptor libraries were prepared by the immunoSEQ multiplex PCR assay. As stored in TCRdb, this immuneACCESS dataset retains in-frame rearrangements with V and J assigned. A fraction of the clones does not appear; measured against another copy, unresolved V genes explain less than half of the discrepancy, and the remainder lacks a known reason. Present in this sample are approximately 110,000 clones, approximately 79% of which were seen just once. The ten largest clonotypes hold less than 25% of the sample. Material: peripheral blood. These receptors all stem from a man aged 65 to 85 with active or convalescent COVID-19.

This sequence joins TRBV29-1 and TRBJ2-7; TRBD1 aligns across 7 bases. The length of the CDR3 is 13 residues. CDR1 and CDR2 from the germline V gene are SQVTM and ANQGSEA. After removal of 3 bases from V and 1 base from J, the junction contained 3 bases not matched to a gene. The CDR3 is CSVDDRDSYEQYF. As DNA, the CDR3 is TGCAGCGTTGATGACAGGGATTCCTACGAGCAGTACTTC.

This clone has just a few counts. The CDR3 DNA reads as TGTGCCAGTAGTATTGTCCCGGGTACGGGAGAAAAACTGTTTTTT. This sequence encodes CASSIVPGTGEKLFF. The chain links TRBV19 to TRBJ1-4; D uncertain. CDR1 is LNHDA and CDR2 is SQIVND in the germline V gene (reference sequence). Trimming cost V 3 bases and J 8 bases, with 16 bases left between them. The CDR3 is 15 residues long.

CDR3 in amino acids: CATSPGGLGNTIYF. The CDR3 region has the DNA TGTGCCACCAGTCCGGGGGGGCTTGGAAACACCATATATTTT. The chain carries TRBV15 and TRBJ1-3; perhaps TRBD1 as D (6 bases). This CDR3 has 14 amino acids. Germline CDR1 is LNHNV and CDR2 is YYDKDF (reference sequence). The germline V and J ends were trimmed by 6 bases and 3 bases, with 12 bases remaining between them.

The rearrangement uses TRBV3-1 (or the pseudogene TRBV3-2) and TRBJ2-1, with a tentative D call TRBD2 (7 bases). This CDR3 spans 15 amino acids. CDR1 and CDR2 (germline): LGHDT, YNNKEL (reference sequence). The V end lost 4 bases, the J end lost 5 bases, and 15 bases lay between the germline ends. CDR3 sequence: CASSPGRGGHNEQFF. The CDR3 nucleotides read TGTGCCAGCAGCCCTGGGAGGGGGGGCCACAATGAGCAGTTCTTC.

The chain combines TRBV7-6 with TRBJ2-5, with a tentative D call TRBD1 (6 bases). The CDR3 runs 15 residues. With 1 base removed from V and 7 bases from J, the gap between germline ends came to 16 bases. The germline CDR1 and CDR2 sequences are SGHVS and FNYEAQ. CDR3 region: CASSLGGTGSVTQYF. CDR3 bases: TGTGCCAGCAGCTTAGGGGGAACAGGGTCCGTGACCCAGTACTTC.

The rearrangement joins TRBV9 to TRBJ1-2, with unresolved D. Per germline, CDR1 SGDLS and CDR2 YYNGEE. The CDR3 length is 12 residues. Trimming stripped 0 bases from V and 7 bases from J, with 7 bases between. The CDR3 sequence: CASSVDQFGYTF. DNA for the CDR3: TGTGCCAGCAGCGTAGATCAGTTTGGCTACACCTTC.

In this sample, this clone turned up a few times. The V and J genes are TRBV5-5 and TRBJ2-5; 7 bases line up with TRBD2. The CDR3 has 13 amino acids. V was pared by 6 bases and J by 1 base, with 3 bases of the junction left unmatched. Germline V gene lookup returns CDR1 SGHKS and CDR2 YYEKEE (reference sequence). Here the CDR3 reads CASNQRGQETQYF. CDR3 sequence (DNA): TGTGCCAGCAACCAGCGGGGCCAAGAGACCCAGTACTTC.

The chain joins TRBV19 to TRBJ2-5, with TRBD2 matching over 10 bases. J lost 6 bases, V lost 11 bases, and 18 bases had no gene match. Germline values: CDR1 LNHDA, CDR2 SQIVND (reference sequence). This CDR3 region has 16 residues. This chain's CDR3 is CAGIRGLAQTQKTQYF. CDR3 sequence (DNA): TGTGCCGGCATCAGGGGACTAGCGCAGACCCAGAAGACCCAGTACTTC.

Only one count was recorded for this clone. The chain carries TRBV5-6 and TRBJ2-3, with a tentative D call TRBD1 (6 bases). The CDR3 loop spans 14 amino acids. Trimming took 4 bases from V and 0 from J, leaving 9 bases between them. CDR1 and CDR2 (germline): SGHDT, YYEEEE. This chain's CDR3 is CASSHRESTDTQYF. DNA for the CDR3: TGTGCCAGCAGCCACAGGGAAAGCACAGATACGCAGTATTTT.

Concerning this clone: Other DNA sequences in this specimen translate into the identical CDR3. The chain carries TRBV27 and TRBJ1-2; 7 bases agree with TRBD1. With 6 bases clipped from V and 6 bases from J, the junction kept 7 bases outside the gene matches. This CDR3 comprises 13 residues. Germline V gene lookup returns CDR1 MNHEY and CDR2 SMNVEV (reference sequence). The DNA for the CDR3 is TGTGCCAGCAGACTAACAGGGGAAGATGGCTACACCTTC. This sequence encodes CASRLTGEDGYTF.

CDR3 amino acids: CASSLGAGANEQYF. DNA of the CDR3: TGCGCCAGCAGCTTGGGCGCGGGGGCGAACGAGCAGTACTTC. This chain joins TRBV5-1 and TRBJ2-7, with TRBD2 as a possible D gene (7 bases). V shed 0 bases and J shed 5 bases, with 12 bases lying between them. Per germline, CDR1 SGHRS and CDR2 YFSETQ. This CDR3 is 14 amino acids long.

This chain joins TRBV5-1 and TRBJ2-1; the D gene is possibly TRBD1 (5 bases). This CDR3 spans 15 amino acids. CDR1 is SGHRS, CDR2 YFSETQ, per germline. V shed 0 bases and J shed 7 bases, with 14 bases lying between them. CDR3 sequence: CASSLVGQAGNEQFF. CDR3 in DNA: TGCGCCAGCAGCTTGGTCGGACAAGCAGGGAATGAGCAGTTCTTC.

This chain connects TRBV3-1 (or the pseudogene TRBV3-2) to TRBJ2-7; 8 nucleotides align to TRBD1. The germline V gene encodes CDR1 LGHDT and CDR2 YNNKEL (reference sequence). CDR3 length: 13 amino acids. V shed 4 bases, J shed 6 bases, and the junction held 5 bases outside the gene matches. In nucleotides, the CDR3 is TGTGCCAGCAGCCCGCTGACAGGGGTCGAGCAGTACTTC. Translated, it gives CASSPLTGVEQYF.

The CDR3 loop is CASSLVQGVDTQYF. For the CDR3, the DNA is TGTGCCAGCAGCTTAGTGCAGGGGGTAGATACGCAGTATTTT. The J gene is TRBJ2-3, the V gene TRBV7-9; TRBD1 aligns across 7 bases. Germline V gene sequence: CDR1 SEHNR, CDR2 FQNEAQ (reference sequence). J gave up 5 bases and V 1 base, and 3 bases lay outside the gene matches. CDR3 size: 14 residues.

This sequence joins TRBV6-6 and TRBJ1-2; D is unresolved. The CDR3 is made up of 13 amino acids. The germline CDR1 and CDR2 sequences are MNHNY and SVGAGI (reference sequence). Trimming stripped 6 bases from V and 2 bases from J, with 10 bases between. The CDR3 region is CASRVALNYGYTF. CDR3 nucleotides: TGTGCCAGCAGGGTGGCCCTGAACTATGGCTACACCTTC.